This note documents a single T cell receptor (beta chain) sequence. The antigen is unknown. This sample is drawn from a study of post-analysis software for immune sequencing data. The wider study: Multiple sclerosis in the patients followed relapsing-remitting, secondary progressive and progressive-relapsing courses. Points from the study as a whole: Elevated frequency relative to controls characterized roughly 5 TRBV segments in patients, TRBV5-6, TRBV5-1 and TRBV20-1 among them. People with multiple sclerosis had a significantly lower normalized Chao1 diversity than controls did.

Germline V gene lookup returns CDR1 ENHRY and CDR2 SYGVKD. This CDR3 region has 16 residues. V lost 1 base to trimming and J lost 5 bases, with 15 bases between them. Each TCR beta cDNA library carried unique molecular identifiers. T cells numbering roughly 0.9 to 10 million yielded cDNA molecules that totaled about 500,000. TCRdb reprocessed the PCR reads via MiXCR and lists one record per CDR3 protein. Of 750,000 to 900,000 distinct CDR3 sequences in the sample, 40% to 55% were seen once. Source material: blood. The V and J genes are TRBV10-3 and TRBJ2-1; D remains ambiguous. This clonotype was obtained from a girl between 5 and 17 years old with multiple sclerosis. The CDR3: CAISELGGGGNNEQFF. CDR3 DNA: TGTGCCATCAGTGAGTTAGGCGGCGGTGGAAACAATGAGCAGTTCTTC.